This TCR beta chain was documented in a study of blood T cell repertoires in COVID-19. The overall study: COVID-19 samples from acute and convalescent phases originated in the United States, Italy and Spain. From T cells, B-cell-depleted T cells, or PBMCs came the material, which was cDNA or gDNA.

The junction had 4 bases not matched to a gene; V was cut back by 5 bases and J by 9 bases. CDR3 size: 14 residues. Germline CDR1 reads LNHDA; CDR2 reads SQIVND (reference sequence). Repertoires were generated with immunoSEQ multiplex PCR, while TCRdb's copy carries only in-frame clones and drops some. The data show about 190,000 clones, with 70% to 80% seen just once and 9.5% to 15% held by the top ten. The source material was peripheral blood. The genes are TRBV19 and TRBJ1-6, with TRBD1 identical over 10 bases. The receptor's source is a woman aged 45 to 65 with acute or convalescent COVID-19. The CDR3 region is CASSGDRGSSPLHF. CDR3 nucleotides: TGTGCCAGTAGTGGGGACAGGGGTAGTTCACCCCTCCACTTT.